A single sample is the source of the 22 T cell receptor beta chains below, sequenced in a study of regulatory T cells in long-lasting Graves disease. As to time point: newly diagnosed GD, antithyroid drugs for less than 3 months. RNA from PBMCs was the source of the TCR library. According to the study, TCR beta libraries were built with iRepertoire HTBI primers and CDR3-region Arm-PCR. TCRdb re-called the multiplex PCR reads with MiXCR, one entry per CDR3 protein. This table has 530,000 or so distinct CDR3 sequences, about 13% appearing once. In addition, the sample was reused for a study of T cells in Graves' hyperthyroidism and ophthalmopathy.

The sample consisted of peripheral blood mononuclear cells (PBMCs), taken at new diagnosis, from a patient treated with antithyroid drugs. The receptors shown here come from a man aged 30 to 39 with Graves disease.

In this sample, this clonotype turned up many times. The rearrangement links TRBV20-1 to TRBJ2-1; TRBD1 might be the D (7 bases). V was trimmed by 6 bases and J by 6 bases, leaving 12 bases between them. The germline V gene has CDR1 DFQATT and CDR2 SNEGSKA (reference sequence). The CDR3 totals 12 residues. The CDR3 reads CSAVRGVNEQFF. DNA of the CDR3: TGCAGTGCGGTCAGGGGGGTCAATGAGCAGTTCTTC.

The rearrangement links TRBV7-9 to TRBJ2-3, with 8 bases aligning to TRBD2. Unmatched junction bases numbered 14, after V lost 5 bases and J lost 4 bases. Germline lookup yields CDR1 SEHNR and CDR2 FQNEAQ (reference sequence). The length of the CDR3 is 17 residues. Here the CDR3 DNA reads TGTGCCAGCAGCCTCAATAAGGTCGGGAGGGCCCCAGATACGCAGTATTTT. Protein: CASSLNKVGRAPDTQYF.

Turning to this clonotype: This could be a read error, since a much larger clone is one nucleotide away. V gene TRBV12-3 or TRBV12-4 combines with J gene TRBJ1-2; D call uncertain. The CDR3 extends over 13 amino acids. The DNA for the CDR3 is TGTGCCAGCAGTTCCTCCTTGCGTCGTGGCCACACCTTC. It specifies CASSSSLRRGHTF.

The V call is TRBV4-1, the J call TRBJ1-2; no clear D gene. The CDR3 loop spans 21 amino acids. The germline V gene has CDR1 MGHRA and CDR2 YSYEKL. Trimming removed 0 bases from V and 1 base from J, with 27 bases in between. This CDR3 is CASSQDLLFRAPAPSNYGYTF. In DNA form, the CDR3 reads TGCGCCAGCAGCCAAGATCTCCTTTTCCGGGCTCCGGCGCCTAGTAACTATGGCTACACCTTC.

This clonotype was counted at least ten times. V usage is TRBV28 and J usage is TRBJ1-2; 10 bases are a match to TRBD1. V shed 6 bases, J shed 5 bases, and the junction held 3 bases outside the gene matches. The CDR3 runs 13 residues. Germline loops: CDR1 MDHEN, CDR2 SYDVKM. The CDR3 DNA sequence: TGTGCCAGCAGACCGGGACAGGGGTATGGCTACACCTTC. It specifies CASRPGQGYGYTF.

In regard to this clonotype: A read error is possible here, since a much larger clone lies one base away. The J gene is TRBJ2-1, the V gene TRBV30, with 8 nucleotides matching TRBD1. Near its end, the DNA agrees better with TRBJ2-4, so the J call may be wrong. CDR3 length equals 16 residues. CDR1 and CDR2 from the germline V gene are GTSNPN and SVGIG (reference sequence). The CDR3 loop reads CAWSLKGTGLLNTQYF. CDR3 coding DNA: TGTGCCTGGAGTTTAAAGGGGACAGGCCTGCTAAACACTCAGTACTTC.

At least ten counts were recorded for this clonotype. The rearrangement uses TRBV7-3 and TRBJ1-2, with TRBD1 as a possible D gene (6 bases). Between the trimmed V and J ends, which lost 5 bases and 8 bases, there was a span of 18 bases. This CDR3 spans 14 amino acids. CDR1 is SGHTA, CDR2 FQGTGA, per germline. The CDR3 loop reads CASSPGHPAGGYTF. As DNA, the CDR3 is TGTGCCAGCAGCCCGGGACACCCCGCGGGGGGCTACACCTTC.

This clonotype appeared many times. V gene TRBV5-6 combines with J gene TRBJ2-5; D is undetermined. V gave up 6 bases and J gave up 3 bases, with 12 bases separating them. The CDR3 has 13 residues. Per the germline V gene, CDR1 is SGHDT and CDR2 is YYEEEE. The CDR3 here is CASTTTWKETQYF. The CDR3 DNA sequence: TGTGCCAGCACCACGACATGGAAAGAGACCCAGTACTTC.

There are many counts of this clonotype. J is TRBJ2-1 and V is TRBV28; 12 bases fit TRBD2. The CDR3 runs to 13 residues. From germline, CDR1 is MDHEN and CDR2 SYDVKM. J lost 12 bases, V lost 6 bases, and 6 bases had no gene match. The CDR3 spells CASRGLAGSGQFF. The CDR3 bases are TGTGCCAGCAGAGGACTAGCGGGGTCAGGGCAGTTCTTC.

J is TRBJ2-7 and V is TRBV2, with D perhaps TRBD2 (6 bases). The V gene's germline CDR1 is SNHLY and CDR2 FYNNEI. CDR3 length equals 13 residues. With 10 bases removed from V and 3 bases from J, the gap between germline ends came to 16 bases. The CDR3 bases are TGTGCCAACCTGGGGGGACGGGGCTACGAGCAGTACTTC. Translating gives CANLGGRGYEQYF. Full variable domain (missing parts from reference TRBV2 and TRBJ2-7): EPEVTQTPSHQVTQMGQEVILRCVPISNHLYFYWYRQILGQKVEFLVSFYNNEISEKSEIFDDQFSVERPDGSNFTLKIRSTKLEDSAMYFCANLGGRGYEQYFGPGTRLTVT.

This clonotype has ten or more counts. A read error may produce the germline difference seen at one junction end. V is TRBV5-1 and J is TRBJ2-7, with 8 bases lining up with TRBD2. Germline CDR1 is SGHRS and CDR2 is YFSETQ. This CDR3 spans 18 amino acids. CDR3 loop: CASSFNPGLPGRAYEQYF. Here the CDR3 DNA reads TGTGCCAGCAGCTTTAATCCAGGACTCCCCGGGAGGGCCTACGAGCAGTACTTC. Full variable domain (remainder filled in from reference TRBV5-1 and TRBJ2-7): KAGVTQTPRYLIKTRGQQVTLSCSPISGHRSVSWYQQTPGQGLQFLFEYFSETQRNKGNFPGRFSGRQFSNSRSEMNVSTLELGDSALYLCASSFNPGLPGRAYEQYFGPGTRLTVT.

A single count supports this clonotype. As DNA, the CDR3 is TGTGCCAGCAGACACGGACAGGGGAGAACCTATGGCTACACCTTC. It specifies CASRHGQGRTYGYTF. The chain recombines TRBV9 with TRBJ1-2; 9 nucleotides line up with TRBD1. The germline V gene has CDR1 SGDLS and CDR2 YYNGEE. The V gene end was trimmed by 5 bases and the J gene end by 4 bases; junction bases not matched to a gene: 9. CDR3 size: 15 residues. Using reference TRBV9 and TRBJ1-2 for the parts outside the CDR3, the full variable domain is DSGVTQTPKHLITATGQRVTLRCSPRSGDLSVYWYQQSLDQGLQFLIQYYNGEERAKGNILERFSAQQFPDLHSELNLSSLELGDSALYFCASRHGQGRTYGYTFGSGTRLTVV.

This clonotype was detected many times. The V gene is TRBV6-5, the J gene TRBJ1-2; D gene ambiguous. Germline CDR1 is MNHEY and CDR2 is SVGAGI. This CDR3 contains 14 residues. The ends were cut back, 0 bases at V and 4 bases at J, with 9 bases in the middle. CDR3 amino acids: CASSYSKGGYGYTF. The DNA for the CDR3 is TGTGCCAGCAGTTACTCGAAGGGTGGCTATGGCTACACCTTC.

This clonotype was seen repeatedly, ten times or more. The CDR3 region has the DNA TGCAGCGCCCATGGACAGGTTAATGAAAAACTGTTTTTT. Translation: CSAHGQVNEKLFF. The rearrangement joins TRBV29-1 to TRBJ1-4; 7 bases fit TRBD1. CDR1 is SQVTM, CDR2 ANQGSEA, per germline. The CDR3 totals 13 residues. V shed 7 bases and J 4 bases; nucleotides not matched to a gene: 6.

The table lists this clonotype with many counts. The gene calls are TRBV6-5 and TRBJ2-3; TRBD2 agrees at 8 bases. V trimming: 3 bases; J trimming: 6 bases; junction bases outside the gene matches: 8. The CDR3 consists of 15 residues. CDR1 is MNHEY and CDR2 is SVGAGI in the germline V gene. CDR3 in DNA: TGTGCCAGCAGTTATGGGACTAGATGGGGGGATACGCAGTATTTT. Protein product: CASSYGTRWGDTQYF.

This clonotype was observed many times. The V and J genes are TRBV5-6 and TRBJ1-1; D is unresolved. The CDR3 is made up of 14 amino acids. Germline CDR1 reads SGHDT; CDR2 reads YYEEEE. Between the trimmed V and J ends, which lost 4 bases and 1 base, there was a span of 11 bases. The DNA for the CDR3 is TGTGCCAGCAGCCCCTTCCACGGGAACACTGAAGCTTTCTTT. It translates to CASSPFHGNTEAFF.

In this sample, this clonotype turned up many times. The chain employs TRBV29-1 and TRBJ1-3, with unresolved D. V lost 3 bases and J lost 4, with 4 bases in between. Per the germline V gene, CDR1 is SQVTM and CDR2 is ANQGSEA. There are 11 residues in the CDR3. In nucleotides, the CDR3 is TGCAGCGTTGATTGGGGAAACACCATATATTTT. This gives the protein CSVDWGNTIYF.

Worth noting for this clonotype: This probably arose from a read error, given a far larger clone one base away. V gene TRBV2 combines with J gene TRBJ2-5; D not resolved. The germline gives CDR1 SNHLY, CDR2 FYNNEI. Deletions cut 6 bases from V and 0 bases from J, with 11 bases between. The CDR3 totals 14 residues. The CDR3 sequence: CASSPAGYQETQYF. Here the CDR3 DNA reads TGTGCCAGCAGCCCGGCAGGTTACCAAGAGACCCAGTACTTC.

At least ten counts were recorded for this clonotype. The rearrangement joins TRBV6-2 or TRBV6-3 to TRBJ2-2; tentatively, D is TRBD1 or TRBD2 (5 bases each). Trimming left V 0 bases short and J 0 bases short, with 11 bases between. The V gene's germline CDR1 is MNHEY and CDR2 SVGEGT. The length of the CDR3 is 17 residues. CDR3 bases: TGTGCCAGCAGTTACTCGGGACGACCTACGAACACCGGGGAGCTGTTTTTT. As protein: CASSYSGRPTNTGELFF.

V and J are TRBV11-2 and TRBJ2-1, with 10 nucleotides matching TRBD2. This CDR3 is built from 15 residues. In germline, CDR1 is SGHAT, CDR2 FQNNGV. V was pared by 5 bases and J by 5 bases, with 6 bases of the junction left unmatched. CDR3 in DNA: TGTGCCAGCAGCCCCTATAGCGGGAGGAACAATGAGCAGTTCTTC. Translating gives CASSPYSGRNNEQFF.

The table lists this clonotype with a count of one. The chain is built from TRBV20-1 and TRBJ2-1; TRBD2 aligns across 7 bases. With V trimmed by 3 bases and J by 9 bases, 8 bases remained unmatched. The germline CDR1 and CDR2 sequences are DFQATT and SNEGSKA (reference sequence). This CDR3 spans 13 amino acids. CDR3 in amino acids: CSARTSPGAEQFF. In DNA form, the CDR3 reads TGCAGTGCTAGGACTAGCCCGGGTGCTGAGCAGTTCTTC.

The J gene is TRBJ2-1, the V gene TRBV27; TRBD1 is a possible D gene (6 bases). CDR1 MNHEY and CDR2 SMNVEV come from the germline V gene (reference sequence). V was shortened by 4 bases and J by 4 bases, with 11 bases between the two germline ends. CDR3 size: 14 residues. CDR3 sequence: CASSSGVGYNEQFF. For the CDR3, the DNA is TGTGCCAGCAGTTCAGGGGTTGGGTACAATGAGCAGTTCTTC.